The T cell receptor (beta chain) under discussion was sequenced for a study of T cell repertoires in ileal Crohn's disease. Libraries were prepared by immunoSEQ multiplex PCR; TCRdb keeps only in-frame clonotypes and omits some of them. Of 9,500 to 15,000 clones listed, 75% to 85% are singletons. Note on this clone: The antigen remains undetermined.

CDR3 length: 11 residues. CDR1 is GTSNPN, CDR2 SVGIG, per germline (reference sequence). The V gene lost 1 base and the J gene lost 5 bases, with 3 bases spanning the gap. Described time point: neoterminal ileum biopsy at postoperative endoscopy, about 6 months after surgery. Study findings and constraints: All patients with clonality above 26.8% had endoscopic recurrence.

This clonotype was obtained from an adult with Crohn's disease. V usage is TRBV30 and J usage is TRBJ1-3; the D is unclear. The specimen was ileal tissue. The CDR3 DNA reads TGTGCCTGGAGTGATAGAAACACCATATATTTT. This sequence encodes CAWSDRNTIYF.